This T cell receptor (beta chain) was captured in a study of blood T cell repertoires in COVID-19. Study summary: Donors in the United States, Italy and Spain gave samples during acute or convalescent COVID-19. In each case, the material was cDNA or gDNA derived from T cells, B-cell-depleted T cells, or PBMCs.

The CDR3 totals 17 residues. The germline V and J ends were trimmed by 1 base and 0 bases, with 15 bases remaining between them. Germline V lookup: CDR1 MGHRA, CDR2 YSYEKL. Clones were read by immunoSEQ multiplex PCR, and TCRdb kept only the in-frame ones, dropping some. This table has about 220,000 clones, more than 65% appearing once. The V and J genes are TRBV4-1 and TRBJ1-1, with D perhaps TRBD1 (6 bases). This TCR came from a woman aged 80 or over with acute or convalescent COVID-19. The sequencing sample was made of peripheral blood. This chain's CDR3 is CASSQGLTGSMNTEAFF. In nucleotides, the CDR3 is TGCGCCAGCAGCCAAGGTTTGACAGGATCCATGAACACTGAAGCTTTCTTT.